This T cell receptor (beta chain) was sequenced for a study of shared clonotypes between healthy human individuals. From germline, CDR1 is MDHEN and CDR2 SYDVKM. V shed 9 bases and J shed 9 bases, with 15 bases lying between them. CDR3 length equals 11 residues. Comments on this clone: The antigen is undetermined.

TCRdb's table, derived via immunoSEQ multiplex PCR, lists solely in-frame clones and lacks some. The sample yields 1.5 million to 1.9 million clones, about 98% seen once. Study-level findings and limits: The study found lower generation probabilities in non-shared clonotypes than in those shared by all four donors. Only a few donors were included, so the genetic and exposure-history diversity represented was limited.

This chain joins TRBV28 and TRBJ2-7, with D possibly matching TRBD1 (5 bases). The clonotype comes from a young man in good health. The sample consisted of naive CD4+ T cells sorted from blood. Subset given: CD45RA+ positively selected. This chain's CDR3 is CASTAQGVQYF. The CDR3 nucleotides are TGTGCCAGTACAGCCCAGGGTGTGCAGTACTTC.